What follows are 10 T cell receptor beta chains derived from one specimen sequenced in a study of PD-1 blockade in classical Hodgkin lymphoma. As to time point: cycle 4 day 1 (C4D1), after 6 weeks of nivolumab. Every patient relapsed after autologous stem cell transplantation, and brentuximab vedotin exposure varied. Isolation of CD4+ T cells from thawed PBMCs was performed by magnetic negative selection. The data were produced by immunoSEQ multiplex PCR, yet TCRdb's version contains in-frame clones alone and is incomplete. Among 25,000 to 35,000 clones listed, 70% to 80% were seen once. The source was CD4+ T cells from blood, collected before the fourth cycle of nivolumab. The receptors were sampled from a human donor with classical Hodgkin lymphoma.

The chain employs TRBV5-6 and TRBJ1-6; 9 positions agree with TRBD1. The CDR3 is made up of 15 amino acids. J gave up 4 bases and V 4 bases, and 3 bases lay outside the gene matches. Germline CDR1 SGHDT, CDR2 YYEEEE. CDR3 nucleotides: TGTGCCAGCAGCCCCGGGACAGGGTATAATTCACCCCTCCACTTT. Protein sequence: CASSPGTGYNSPLHF.

The genes are TRBV7-6 and TRBJ2-1, with D unclear. Trimming took off 2 bases at V and 5 bases at J, with 10 bases between the two ends. The germline V gene encodes CDR1 SGHVS and CDR2 FNYEAQ. The length of the CDR3 is 14 residues. In nucleotides, the CDR3 is TGTGCCAGCAGCTTAACGTTCACCAACAATGAGCAGTTCTTC. Encoded protein: CASSLTFTNNEQFF.

The rearrangement uses TRBV18 and TRBJ2-5; D is unclear. The germline V gene encodes CDR1 KGHSH and CDR2 LQKENI. The CDR3 length is 11 residues. V dropped 4 bases and J dropped 3 bases, with 3 bases sitting between them. CDR3 nucleotide sequence: TGTGCCAGCTCACGAGAAGAGACCCAGTACTTC. It is translated as CASSREETQYF.

The sample holds a few counts of this clone. The chain combines TRBV5-1 with TRBJ1-2; 9 nucleotides match TRBD1. This CDR3 spans 15 amino acids. Losses at the gene ends were 3 bases for V and 2 bases for J; bases not matched to a gene: 5. CDR1 is SGHRS, CDR2 YFSETQ, per germline. Here the CDR3 DNA reads TGCGCCAGCAGCTACGACAGGGGGTTCAACTATGGCTACACCTTC. It is translated as CASSYDRGFNYGYTF.

This rearrangement joins TRBV19 to TRBJ1-5, with 9 bases lining up with TRBD1. The CDR3 covers 13 residues. Germline trimming cut 6 bases from V and 7 bases from J; bases unmatched to any gene: 4. The germline CDR1 and CDR2 sequences are LNHDA and SQIVND (reference sequence). For the CDR3, the DNA is TGTGCCAGTAGAGACAGGGGGATACAGCCCCAGCATTTT. It encodes CASRDRGIQPQHF.

This clone has a handful of counts. The gene calls are TRBV12-5 and TRBJ1-2, with D tentatively TRBD1 (6 bases). The CDR3 extends over 11 amino acids. Per the germline V gene, CDR1 is LGHNT and CDR2 is FRNRAP. Trimming removed 2 bases at V and 12 bases at J, with 10 bases between. The CDR3 region is CASGLYGQNTF. CDR3 in DNA: TGTGCTAGTGGTTTGTATGGACAGAACACCTTC.

The chain joins TRBV10-1 to TRBJ1-3; tentative D call: TRBD1 (6 bases). CDR3 size: 20 residues. Germline CDR1 is WNHNN and CDR2 is SYGVQD (reference sequence). Between the trimmed V and J ends, which lost 6 bases and 0 bases, there was a span of 27 bases. CDR3: CASRKACIGTMSFSGNTIYF. The CDR3 DNA reads TGCGCCAGCAGGAAGGCTTGTATCGGGACAATGTCTTTCTCTGGAAACACCATATATTTT.

The rearrangement joins TRBV5-1 to TRBJ2-7; D possibly corresponds to TRBD2 (6 bases). With 0 bases removed from V and 2 bases from J, the gap between germline ends came to 9 bases. The CDR3 runs to 14 residues. The germline V gene encodes CDR1 SGHRS and CDR2 YFSETQ. Here the CDR3 reads CASSLVGLTYEQYF. The CDR3, as DNA: TGCGCCAGCAGCTTGGTCGGACTAACCTACGAGCAGTACTTC. Using reference TRBV5-1 and TRBJ2-7 for the parts outside the CDR3, the full variable domain is KAGVTQTPRYLIKTRGQQVTLSCSPISGHRSVSWYQQTPGQGLQFLFEYFSETQRNKGNFPGRFSGRQFSNSRSEMNVSTLELGDSALYLCASSLVGLTYEQYFGPGTRLTVT.

This chain joins TRBV4-1 and TRBJ1-2; D gene unclear. V shed 1 base and J shed 7 bases, with 7 bases lying between them. Germline V gene lookup returns CDR1 MGHRA and CDR2 YSYEKL. There are 12 residues in the CDR3. The CDR3 nucleotides read TGCGCCAGCAGCCAAGTCGGTTTTGGCTACACCTTC. Amino acid sequence: CASSQVGFGYTF.

This clone was seen just once. The genes are TRBV5-6 and TRBJ2-7, with no clear D. CDR1 and CDR2 from the germline V gene are SGHDT and YYEEEE. The CDR3 is 16 amino acids. V gave up 0 bases and J gave up 4 bases, with 17 bases separating them. In nucleotides, the CDR3 is TGTGCCAGCAGCTTGGGCATGGGATCCCCCTCTTACGAGCAGTACTTC. The encoded protein is CASSLGMGSPSYEQYF.